This T cell receptor (beta chain) derives from a study of T cell repertoires in cytomegalovirus infection (dated by TCRdb to about 2019). About the full investigation: Recently identified HLA-C-restricted CMV epitopes, whose presentation resists viral immunomodulation, were targeted by peptide stimulations together with well-studied HLA-B-restricted epitopes. Donor HLA type was relevant to the analysis, because carriage of CMV infection together with the matching HLA type was indicated by public TCR beta signatures. Summary of the overall study and its limitations: In both this cohort and an independent cohort of several hundred donors, the cumulative frequency of public TCR beta family members distinguished carriers of CMV infection plus the relevant HLA type. The ex vivo response was dominated by HLA-C-restricted CMV-specific TCR beta clonotypes, and the single most frequent clonotype in two of eight donors was supplied by these HLA-C-restricted clonotypes.

With respect to this clonotype: Its antigen is unknown. Within one base of it there is no much larger clone, and no base qualities were kept.

The sequencer was an Illumina HiSeq 1500. TCRdb reworked the public reads: Q25 trimming with fastp, MiXCR clone assembly, productive beta chains retained. Entries that share a CDR3 protein sequence are merged under the most common genes and DNA. The sample yields hundreds of thousands of distinct CDR3 sequences; about a third were counted once. The ten most abundant clones make up roughly an eighth of the sample. The cysteine opens and the phenylalanine closes a CDR3 of 14 amino acids. The read is trimmed to its CDR3 DNA, 42 bases read in frame from base 1. The germline V and J ends show losses of 7 bases and 2 bases respectively, and no gene match explains 7 bases of the junction. The germline V gene encodes CDR1 MNHNS and CDR2 SASEGT. Per the publication, the treatment or condition label means: in vitro stimulation with specific CMV peptide epitopes to enrich CMV-specific T cells.

The clonotype comes from a human donor in good health (CMV status not recorded). Some clones in this sample may be carry-over from other donors' samples. The sequence links TRBV6-1 to TRBJ2-7; 8 middle bases align to TRBD1. The sample here was cultured CD8+ T cells from PBMCs, taken from culture after CMV antigen stimulation. The CDR3 protein: CASTHRDRPYEQYF. The nucleotide sequence is TGTGCCAGCACCCACCGGGACAGGCCCTACGAGCAGTACTTC.